This paragraph reports one T cell receptor beta chain. The CDR3 contains 17 residues. CDR1 SGHDT and CDR2 YYEEEE come from the germline V gene. V was clipped by 4 bases and J by 5 bases; unmatched bases: 13. Authors' processing steps: Amplification with reference gene primers provided the estimates of nucleated cell counts. Generated by immunoSEQ multiplex PCR, the TCRdb table keeps only in-frame clones and is missing some. Clone size and the V and J calls come from that table; the DNA yielded D and trimming. Here the sample spans 55,000 to 75,000 clones, about 74% being singletons. The entry originates in a study of blood T cell repertoires in COVID-19. About the research overall: The United States, Italy and Spain provided the acute and convalescent COVID-19 samples. Sources were T cells, B-cell-depleted T cells, or PBMCs; the material itself was cDNA or gDNA.

The sequenced material came from peripheral blood. The receptor was derived from a human donor in a cohort sampled during active COVID-19. The genes are TRBV5-6 and TRBJ2-1, with 9 bases fitting TRBD1. The CDR3 region is CASSLLGADRGNNEQFF. The CDR3 DNA reads as TGTGCCAGCAGCCTCTTGGGCGCGGACAGGGGCAACAATGAGCAGTTCTTC.